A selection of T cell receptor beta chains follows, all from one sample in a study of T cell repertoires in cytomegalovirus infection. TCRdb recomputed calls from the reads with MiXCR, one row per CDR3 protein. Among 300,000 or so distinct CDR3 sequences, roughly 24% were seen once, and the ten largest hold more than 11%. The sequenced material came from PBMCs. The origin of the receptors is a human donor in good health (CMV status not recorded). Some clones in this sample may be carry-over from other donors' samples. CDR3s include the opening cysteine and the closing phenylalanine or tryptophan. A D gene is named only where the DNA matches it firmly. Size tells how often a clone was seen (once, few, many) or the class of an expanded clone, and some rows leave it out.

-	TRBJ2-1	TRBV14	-	TGTGCCAGCAGCCAAACCAAGGGGGGAGGCTATGAGCAGTTCTTC	CASSQTKGGGYEQFF
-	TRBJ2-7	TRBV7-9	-	TGTGCCAGCAGCTCTAGGGGAGCGGTAATCTACGAGCAGTACTTC	CASSSRGAVIYEQYF
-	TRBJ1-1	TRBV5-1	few	TGCGCCAGCAGCTCCCTAGGGGGGGGCTTGAACACTGAAGCTTTCTTT	CASSSLGGGLNTEAFF
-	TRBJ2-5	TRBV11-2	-	TGTGCCAGCTCACGACGGGAGCACCAATTCGGAGAGACCCAGTACTTC	CASSRREHQFGETQYF
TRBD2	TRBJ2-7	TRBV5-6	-	TGTGCCAGCAGCTTGCTAGGGACTAGCGGGAGGTACGAGCAGTACTTC	CASSLLGTSGRYEQYF
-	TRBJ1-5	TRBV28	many	TGTGCCAGCAGTTTAGGACAGCCCCAGCATTTT	CASSLGQPQHF
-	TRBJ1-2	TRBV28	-	TGTGCCAGCGCTCGTTCAGGGGCCGGCTCTGGCTACACCTTC	CASARSGAGSGYTF
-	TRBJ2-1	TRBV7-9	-	TGTGCGGAAGGGCCCCGGTACAATGAGCAGTTCTTC	CAEGPRYNEQFF
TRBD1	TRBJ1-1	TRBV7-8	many	TGTGCCAGCAGGCTCGGGGGACAGACAGTGGGGGAATTGGCTGAAGCTTTCTTT	CASRLGGQTVGELAEAFF
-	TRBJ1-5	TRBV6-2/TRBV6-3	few	TGTGCCAGCAGGCCAAACAGGCATCAGCCCCAGCATTTT	CASRPNRHQPQHF
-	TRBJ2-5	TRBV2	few	TGTGCCAGCAGAGGGACCGGGGAGACCCAGTACTTC	CASRGTGETQYF
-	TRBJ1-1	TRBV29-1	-	TGCAGCGTTTCGGGGGGGCTCACTGAAGCTTTCTTT	CSVSGGLTEAFF
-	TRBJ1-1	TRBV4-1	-	TGCGCCAGCAGCCAAAGATCATCCGGGAACACTGAAGCTTTCTTT	CASSQRSSGNTEAFF
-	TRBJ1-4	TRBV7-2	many	TGTGCCAGCAGCTTAGAACGAAATGAAAAACTGTTTTTT	CASSLERNEKLFF
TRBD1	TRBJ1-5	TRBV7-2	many	TGTGCCAGCAGCTTGGGACAGGCTCAGCCCCAGCATTTT	CASSLGQAQPQHF
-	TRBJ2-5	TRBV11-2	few	TGTGCCAGCAGTCAAGTGGCATTTACAGGGGAGACCCAGTACTTC	CASSQVAFTGETQYF
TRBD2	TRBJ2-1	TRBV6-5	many	TGTGCCAGCAGTTACTCGAAAGCGGGAGAAGTAAATGAGCAGTTCTTC	CASSYSKAGEVNEQFF
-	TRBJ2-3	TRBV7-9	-	TGTGCCAGCAGCCCCCCCCCGTACTCTACGCAGTATTTT	CASSPPPYSTQYF
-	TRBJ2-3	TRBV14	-	TGTGCCAGCAGCCAAGAACAGGCCCTCACAGATACGCAGTATTTT	CASSQEQALTDTQYF
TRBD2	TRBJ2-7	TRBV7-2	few	TGTGCCAGCAGCCCCCGACCGGGACTAGTCCAATACGAGCAGTACTTC	CASSPRPGLVQYEQYF
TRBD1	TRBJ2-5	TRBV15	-	TGTGCCACCAGCAGTCCCGGGACAGCCAACCAAGAGACCCAGTACTTC	CATSSPGTANQETQYF
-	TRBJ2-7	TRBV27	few	TGTGCCAGCAGTTACAACGGTTACTACGAGCAGTACTTC	CASSYNGYYEQYF
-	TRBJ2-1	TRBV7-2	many	TGTGCCAGCAGCCAAACGAGGCGGGTCCATGAGCAGTTCTTC	CASSQTRRVHEQFF
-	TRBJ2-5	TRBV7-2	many	TGTGCCAGCAGTTCCGGGACGGCCCAAGAGACCCAGTACTTC	CASSSGTAQETQYF
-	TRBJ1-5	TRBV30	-	TGTGCCTGGAACAGAGGGGGGAACAATCAGCCCCAGCATTTT	CAWNRGGNNQPQHF
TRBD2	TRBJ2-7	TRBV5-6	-	TGTGCCAGCAGAGCAGGACTAGCGGGACCCTACGAGCAGTACTTC	CASRAGLAGPYEQYF
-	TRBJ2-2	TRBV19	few	TGTGCCAGTAACCTCGGGTCCAACACCGGGGAGCTGTTTTTT	CASNLGSNTGELFF
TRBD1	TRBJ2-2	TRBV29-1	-	TGCAGCGTTGTACCGTATTTGGGGACAGGGGAAACCGGGGAGCTGTTTTTT	CSVVPYLGTGETGELFF
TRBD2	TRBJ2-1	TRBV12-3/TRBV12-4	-	TGTGCCAGCAGACTCTGGTCGGGGGGTAACAATGAGCAGTTCTTC	CASRLWSGGNNEQFF
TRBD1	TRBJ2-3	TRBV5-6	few	TGTGCCAGCAGCTTGGTCTCAGGGGGCCAAGATACGCAGTATTTT	CASSLVSGGQDTQYF
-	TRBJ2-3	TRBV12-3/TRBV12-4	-	TGTGCCAGCAGGGGCCTAGCGTTGGGCACAGATACGCAGTATTTT	CASRGLALGTDTQYF
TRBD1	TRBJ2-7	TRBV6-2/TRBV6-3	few	TGTGCCAGCAGTTCGACAGGGGAAGTGCCCTCCTACGAGCAGTACTTC	CASSSTGEVPSYEQYF
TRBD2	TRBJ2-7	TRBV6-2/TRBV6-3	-	TGTGCCAGCAGACAATTTAGCGGGATATCCCACGAGCAGTACTTC	CASRQFSGISHEQYF
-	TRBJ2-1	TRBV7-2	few	TGTGCCAGCAGCTTACTTCCGGAGTACAATGAGCAGTTCTTC	CASSLLPEYNEQFF
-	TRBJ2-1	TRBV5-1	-	TGCGCCAGCAGCTTAACAGGGTTGTCCTACAATGAGCAGTTCTTC	CASSLTGLSYNEQFF
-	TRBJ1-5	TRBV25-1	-	TGTGCCAGCAGAAAGGACACCGATCAGCCCCAGCATTTT	CASRKDTDQPQHF
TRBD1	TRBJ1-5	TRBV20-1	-	TGCAGTGCCTCCCCGACAGGGGAGGGGCAGCCCCAGCATTTT	CSASPTGEGQPQHF
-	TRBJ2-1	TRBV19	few	TGTGCCAGTAGTATACTCCGGGGTGGTCTCAATGAGCAGTTCTTC	CASSILRGGLNEQFF
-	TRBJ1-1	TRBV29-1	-	TGCAGCGCCGGGCCCAGAGCTTTCTTT	CSAGPRAFF
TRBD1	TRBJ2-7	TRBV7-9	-	TGTGCCAGCAGCTTTCGGGACAGGGTGTATGAGCAGTACTTC	CASSFRDRVYEQYF
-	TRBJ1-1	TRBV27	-	TGTGCCAGCAGTTTACGACCAAAGGGGAACACTGAAGCTTTCTTT	CASSLRPKGNTEAFF
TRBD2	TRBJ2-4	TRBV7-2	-	TGTGCCAGCAGCTTAGGGTCCCCTAGCGGGGTAGCCAAAAACATTCAGTACTTC	CASSLGSPSGVAKNIQYF
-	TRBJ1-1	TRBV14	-	TGTGCCAGCAGCCAAGATCTAGCAGGTGAAGCTTTCTTT	CASSQDLAGEAFF
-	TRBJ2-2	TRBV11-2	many	TGTGCCAGCACCACTATTAGGTCTTTACTAACCGGGGAGCTGTTTTTT	CASTTIRSLLTGELFF
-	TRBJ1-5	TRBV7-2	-	TGTGCCAGCAGCCAAGATTCGAGCAATCAGCCCCAGCATTTT	CASSQDSSNQPQHF
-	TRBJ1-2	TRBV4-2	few	TGTGCCAGCAGCCAGGGACGGGCAGGGTCTTCCTATGATGGCTACACCTTC	CASSQGRAGSSYDGYTF